Listed here are 23 T cell receptor beta chains from one sample, sequenced in a study of T cell responses to AZD1222 COVID-19 vaccine. Sequenced by immunoSEQ multiplex PCR; TCRdb stores in-frame clones only, minus some. The data contain 150,000 to 200,000 clones, less than 95% of them singletons. Source: peripheral blood, taken on day 0 of AZD1222 vaccination. The receptor source for this set is an adult in good health.

The DNA of the CDR3 is TGTGCCAGCAGCTTAGCGAAGTGGGAGAAATACTATAATTCACCCCTCCACTTT. This codes for CASSLAKWEKYYNSPLHF. The V gene is TRBV7-8, the J gene TRBJ1-6; no firm D call. Between the trimmed V and J ends, which lost 0 bases and 3 bases, there was a span of 15 bases. Germline loops: CDR1 SGHVS, CDR2 FQNEAQ. CDR3 length equals 18 residues.

V gene TRBV5-1 combines with J gene TRBJ1-4, with 9 bases fitting TRBD1. V shed 5 bases and J 6 bases; nucleotides not matched to a gene: 8. CDR1 is SGHRS, CDR2 YFSETQ, per germline. This CDR3 spans 15 amino acids. CDR3 sequence reads: CASREQGALDEKLFF. The CDR3 DNA sequence: TGCGCCAGCAGAGAACAGGGGGCATTGGATGAAAAACTGTTTTTT. The full variable domain, with the rest looked up from reference TRBV5-1 and TRBJ1-4, is KAGVTQTPRYLIKTRGQQVTLSCSPISGHRSVSWYQQTPGQGLQFLFEYFSETQRNKGNFPGRFSGRQFSNSRSEMNVSTLELGDSALYLCASREQGALDEKLFFGSGTQLSVL.

This chain links TRBV5-1 with TRBJ2-7; D uncertain. The CDR3 runs to 13 residues. Germline V lookup: CDR1 SGHRS, CDR2 YFSETQ. Trimming left V 2 bases short and J 3 bases short, with 9 bases between. CDR3 region: CASSLTPIYEQYF. The CDR3 DNA reads TGCGCCAGCAGCTTAACACCGATCTACGAGCAGTACTTC.

This clone is a singleton in its sample. V and J are TRBV7-9 and TRBJ1-3; 9 bases map to TRBD1. V was clipped by 5 bases and J by 3 bases; unmatched bases: 5. Germline CDR1 is SEHNR and CDR2 is FQNEAQ (reference sequence). This CDR3 spans 15 amino acids. Here the CDR3 DNA reads TGTGCCAGCAGCCAGACAGGGGGAGATGGAAACACCATATATTTT. This codes for CASSQTGGDGNTIYF.

This clone was counted a few times. The J gene is TRBJ1-2, the V gene TRBV13, with unresolved D. This CDR3 contains 15 residues. The V gene's germline CDR1 is PRHDT and CDR2 FYEKMQ (reference sequence). Trimming pared 5 bases from V and 2 bases from J, leaving 15 bases between. The CDR3 nucleotides read TGTGCCAGCAGCCCAAGACCTACTGGGAACTATGGCTACACCTTC. Its protein is CASSPRPTGNYGYTF.

The CDR3 reads CATTENTEAFF. CDR3 nucleotides: TGTGCCACAACGGAGAACACTGAAGCTTTCTTT. J is TRBJ1-1 and V is TRBV19; no clear D. There are 11 residues in the CDR3. Germline CDR1 LNHDA, CDR2 SQIVND (reference sequence). The V and J ends lost 10 bases and 1 base respectively, with 7 bases between them. Full variable domain (remainder filled in from reference TRBV19 and TRBJ1-1): DGGITQSPKYLFRKEGQNVTLSCEQNLNHDAMYWYRQDPGQGLRLIYYSQIVNDFQKGDIAEGYSVSREKKESFPLTVTSAQKNPTAFYLCATTENTEAFFGQGTRLTVV.

The chain combines TRBV7-9 with TRBJ1-2; no clear D. The ends were cut back, 5 bases at V and 7 bases at J, with 8 bases in the middle. The CDR3 runs to 11 residues. Germline V lookup: CDR1 SEHNR, CDR2 FQNEAQ (reference sequence). The chain's CDR3 is CASSENLGYTF. CDR3 DNA: TGTGCCAGCAGCGAAAATCTTGGCTACACCTTC.

The rearrangement uses TRBV30 and TRBJ1-1; TRBD1 might be the D (6 bases). This CDR3 is built from 13 residues. The ends were cut back, 0 bases at V and 4 bases at J, with 9 bases in the middle. Germline V lookup: CDR1 GTSNPN, CDR2 SVGIG (reference sequence). This CDR3 reads CAWSVMGATEAFF. For the CDR3, the DNA is TGTGCCTGGAGTGTAATGGGGGCCACTGAAGCTTTCTTT.

The chain joins TRBV30 to TRBJ1-5, with D unclear. CDR1 is GTSNPN, CDR2 SVGIG, per germline (reference sequence). The germline V and J ends were trimmed by 2 bases and 2 bases, with 10 bases remaining between them. This CDR3 region has 14 residues. The CDR3 here is CAWSSGVGNQPQHF. In DNA, the CDR3 is TGTGCCTGGAGTTCCGGGGTAGGCAATCAGCCCCAGCATTTT.

This clone has just one count. The V call is TRBV27, the J call TRBJ1-2, with D possibly matching TRBD1 (5 bases). V shed 10 bases and J shed 5 bases, with 14 bases lying between them. The germline CDR1 and CDR2 sequences are MNHEY and SMNVEV (reference sequence). CDR3 length: 12 residues. CDR3: CATSGGGYGYTF. The CDR3 DNA follows: TGTGCCACCTCTGGGGGGGGGTATGGCTACACCTTC.

The chain carries TRBV28 and TRBJ1-2; TRBD1 is a possible D gene (6 bases). The V end was cut by 5 bases, the J end by 4 bases, with 14 bases between. CDR3 size: 14 residues. Germline lookup yields CDR1 MDHEN and CDR2 SYDVKM. Written as DNA, the CDR3 is TGTGCCAGCAGTAGGGGGGTCGCGGCCTATGGCTACACCTTC. As protein: CASSRGVAAYGYTF.

The chain combines TRBV18 with TRBJ2-5; 10 bases are a match to TRBD2. Losses at the gene ends were 2 bases for V and 4 bases for J; bases not matched to a gene: 7. The CDR3 totals 16 residues. Germline V gene sequence: CDR1 KGHSH, CDR2 LQKENI. The CDR3 protein is CASSPMELAGVETQYF. The CDR3 DNA follows: TGTGCCAGCTCACCAATGGAGCTAGCGGGAGTAGAGACCCAGTACTTC. Supplemented by reference TRBV18 and TRBJ2-5, the full variable domain reads NAGVMQNPRHLVRRRGQEARLRCSPMKGHSHVYWYRQLPEEGLKFMVYLQKENIIDESGMPKERFSAEFPKEGPSILRIQQVVRGDSAAYFCASSPMELAGVETQYFGPGTRLLVL.

J is TRBJ2-1 and V is TRBV11-2; possible D gene TRBD2, 6 bases. Between the trimmed V and J ends, which lost 5 bases and 4 bases, there was a span of 18 bases. The CDR3 loop spans 16 amino acids. CDR1 and CDR2 from the germline V gene are SGHAT and FQNNGV. CDR3 coding DNA: TGTGCCAGCAGCATTTTCGGGGTAGCGGCTTACAATGAGCAGTTCTTC. Translating it yields CASSIFGVAAYNEQFF. The whole variable domain, remainder taken from reference TRBV11-2 and TRBJ2-1, is EAGVAQSPRYKIIEKRQSVAFWCNPISGHATLYWYQQILGQGPKLLIQFQNNGVVDDSQLPKDRFSAERLKGVDSTLKIQPAKLEDSAVYLCASSIFGVAAYNEQFFGPGTRLTVL.

The CDR3 DNA sequence: TGTGCCAGCAGTTGGGACAGCCAAGGGGCCCAGTACTTC. It encodes CASSWDSQGAQYF. This chain uses TRBV12-3 or TRBV12-4 with TRBJ2-5; 7 bases agree with TRBD1. V lost 4 bases and J lost 9; bases outside the gene matches: 8. There are 13 residues in the CDR3.

This chain links TRBV30 with TRBJ1-3; D remains unclear. This CDR3 comprises 14 residues. V shed 2 bases and J shed 4 bases, with 12 bases lying between them. The germline V gene encodes CDR1 GTSNPN and CDR2 SVGIG (reference sequence). This CDR3 is CAWSPPQSGNTIYF. The CDR3 bases are TGTGCCTGGAGTCCCCCGCAGAGCGGAAACACCATATATTTT. The full variable domain, completed using reference TRBV30 and TRBJ1-3, is SQTIHQWPATLVQPVGSPLSLECTVEGTSNPNLYWYRQAAGRGLQLLFYSVGIGQISSEVPQNLSASRPQDRQFILSSKKLLLSDSGFYLCAWSPPQSGNTIYFGEGSWLTVV.

The CDR3 loop is CASSSSRRAGGLGAKNIQYF. As DNA, the CDR3 is TGTGCCAGCAGTTCAAGCCGCCGGGCGGGAGGGCTGGGCGCCAAAAACATTCAGTACTTC. The chain employs TRBV27 and TRBJ2-4, with 9 bases that match TRBD2. V lost 4 bases and J lost 1; bases outside the gene matches: 17. The CDR3 runs to 20 residues. Germline CDR1 and CDR2: MNHEY and SMNVEV (reference sequence).

This rearrangement joins TRBV21-1 to TRBJ1-5; the table gives TRBD1 as D, unverified against the DNA. TRBV21-1 constitutes a pseudogene. The CDR3 consists of 15 residues. CDR3 loop: CASSLGQDSNQPQHF. CDR3 nucleotide sequence: TGTGCCAGCAGCCTGGGTCAGGATAGCAATCAGCCCCAGCATTTT.

The rearrangement joins TRBV30 to TRBJ2-5; D unresolved. Germline lookup yields CDR1 GTSNPN and CDR2 SVGIG (reference sequence). The CDR3 consists of 11 residues. The V and J ends lost 0 bases and 7 bases respectively, with 6 bases between them. In DNA, the CDR3 is TGTGCCTGGAGTGTGATGGGGACCCAGTACTTC. Amino acids: CAWSVMGTQYF.

J is TRBJ1-2 and V is TRBV7-9; D is ambiguous. Germline loops: CDR1 SEHNR, CDR2 FQNEAQ (reference sequence). Trimming removed 4 bases at V and 3 bases at J, with 12 bases between. The CDR3 runs to 14 residues. CDR3: CASSYNVLDYGYTF. Written as DNA, the CDR3 is TGTGCCAGCAGCTACAATGTGCTTGACTATGGCTACACCTTC.

V is TRBV7-9 and J is TRBJ1-4; D remains unclear. Germline V lookup: CDR1 SEHNR, CDR2 FQNEAQ (reference sequence). V was clipped by 5 bases and J by 7 bases, with 14 bases between them. This CDR3 spans 14 amino acids. Here the CDR3 reads CASSADGVGEKLFF. The CDR3 bases are TGTGCCAGCAGCGCGGACGGGGTCGGTGAAAAACTGTTTTTT.

The chain employs TRBV7-3 and TRBJ2-3; tentative D call: TRBD2 (7 bases). The V end was cut by 3 bases, the J end by 5 bases, with 18 bases between. Per the germline V gene, CDR1 is SGHTA and CDR2 is FQGTGA. The length of the CDR3 is 16 residues. CDR3: CASSFGHRGAGDTQYF. CDR3 DNA: TGTGCCAGCAGCTTCGGACATCGGGGGGCTGGAGATACGCAGTATTTT.

V is TRBV4-1 and J is TRBJ2-2; D assignment may be TRBD1 or TRBD2 (5 bases each). Germline V gives CDR1 MGHRA, CDR2 YSYEKL. The CDR3 is made up of 16 amino acids. Deletions cut 1 base from V and 5 bases from J, with 14 bases between. The CDR3 DNA reads as TGCGCCAGCAGCCAAGCCCAGGGAGTTCTAACCGGGGAGCTGTTTTTT. Its protein product is CASSQAQGVLTGELFF.

J is TRBJ2-2 and V is TRBV11-3; 7 bases are a match to TRBD1. CDR3 length: 14 residues. V shed 5 bases and J 6 bases; nucleotides not matched to a gene: 6. CDR1 and CDR2 (germline): SGHNT, YENEEA. CDR3 residues: CASSIQGSAGELFF. The CDR3 DNA reads TGTGCCAGCAGCATACAGGGGTCCGCCGGGGAGCTGTTTTTT.